This T cell receptor (beta chain) is drawn from a study of blood T cell repertoires in COVID-19. Study at large: Specimens from acute and convalescent COVID-19 originated in the United States, Italy and Spain.

The CDR3 is 13 amino acids. The germline CDR1 and CDR2 sequences are SNHLY and FYNNEI. J gave up 4 bases and V 5 bases, and 3 bases lay outside the gene matches. Assay used: immunoSEQ multiplex PCR; TCRdb lists only in-frame clones, some missing. The data hold about 190,000 clones, with around 87% observed a single time. Sequencing input: peripheral blood. The chain combines TRBV2 with TRBJ1-1, with TRBD1 matching 8 bases. The sequence was obtained from a woman in her 30s with active or convalescent COVID-19. CDR3 protein: CASSPGGFTEAFF. The DNA of the CDR3 is TGTGCCAGCAGTCCAGGGGGCTTCACTGAAGCTTTCTTT.